This T cell receptor (beta chain) is drawn from a study of T cells in Graves' hyperthyroidism and ophthalmopathy. Study outcomes and limitations: Using 13 V-J features, a model discriminated ophthalmopathy from stable hyperthyroidism.

This clonotype was counted a few times. What it recognizes is unknown. Germline V gives CDR1 MNHEY, CDR2 SVGAGI. This CDR3 comprises 16 residues. The V and J ends lost 5 bases and 4 bases, in that order; junction bases with no gene match: 12. Amplified regions were TCR beta CDR3 sequences from RNA transcripts. In the first-round RT-PCR of the TCR CDR3, the HTBI primer set was used. TCRdb fed the multiplex PCR reads into MiXCR, producing one record per CDR3 protein. This sample has almost 350,000 distinct CDR3 sequences, with about a sixth found just once. The chain employs TRBV6-5 and TRBJ1-1, with 8 positions matching TRBD1. This sequence was found in a woman aged 40-49 years with Graves' ophthalmopathy. Sequencing input: blood. The DNA for the CDR3 is TGTGCCAGCAGTAACCATGGACAGGGAGAGGGCACTGAAGCTTTCTTT. This gives the protein CASSNHGQGEGTEAFF.